The 15 T cell receptor beta chains below come from one sample, sequenced in a study of blood T cells in healthy people across ages. Primed by a sample-barcoded 5' primer and a J-beta primer mix, a second PCR proceeded for roughly 6 to 12 cycles. TCRdb itself ran the 5' RACE reads through MiXCR, one entry per CDR3 protein. In the table there are about 780,000 distinct CDR3 sequences, about 46% of which are singletons. The sample comprised blood. Receptors were obtained from an elderly man in good health.

This clonotype came up many times. The V call is TRBV30, the J call TRBJ2-7; TRBD1 aligns across 10 bases. The J segment lost 6 bases and the V segment lost 2 bases, leaving 10 bases of the junction unmatched. The germline V gene has CDR1 GTSNPN and CDR2 SVGIG (reference sequence). CDR3 length: 15 amino acids. The DNA of the CDR3 is TGTGCCTGGAGTTCCCCCGGGACAGGGGCGTCCGAGCAGTACTTC. It yields the protein CAWSSPGTGASEQYF.

This clonotype was detected ten times or more. One end of the junction does not line up with germline, which may come from a read error. This chain uses TRBV5-1 with TRBJ2-1, with TRBD2 identical over 11 bases. Germline V gene data show CDR1 as SGHRS and CDR2 as YFSETQ. The CDR3 has 15 amino acids. The CDR3 nucleotides read TGTGCCAGCAGCTTGGTACTAGCGGGAGAAAATGAGCAGTTCTTC. Protein: CASSLVLAGENEQFF.

The rearrangement uses TRBV5-5 and TRBJ2-1; 7 nucleotides align to TRBD2. This CDR3 is built from 16 residues. After removal of 3 bases from V and 1 base from J, the junction contained 7 bases not matched to a gene. Per the germline V gene, CDR1 is SGHKS and CDR2 is YYEKEE (reference sequence). The CDR3: CASSSDGEGSYNEQFF. CDR3 bases: TGTGCCAGCAGCTCCGACGGGGAGGGGTCCTACAATGAGCAGTTCTTC.

J is TRBJ2-1 and V is TRBV11-1; 7 nucleotides match TRBD2. Unmatched junction bases numbered 7, after V lost 0 bases and J lost 2 bases. This CDR3 spans 17 amino acids. Germline CDR1 and CDR2: SGHAT and FQDESV (reference sequence). The DNA for the CDR3 is TGTGCCAGCAGCTTAGCCCCTAGCGGAAGCCCCTACAATGAGCAGTTCTTC. Its protein product is CASSLAPSGSPYNEQFF.

The chain employs TRBV28 and TRBJ2-7; 11 nucleotides line up with TRBD2. The V gene end was trimmed by 6 bases and the J gene end by 4 bases; junction bases not matched to a gene: 8. The CDR3 is 15 residues long. The germline V gene encodes CDR1 MDHEN and CDR2 SYDVKM. The chain's CDR3 is CASRATSGRMYEQYF. The DNA for the CDR3 is TGTGCCAGCAGGGCTACTAGCGGGAGAATGTACGAGCAGTACTTC. The variable domain in full, with the rest retrieved from reference TRBV28 and TRBJ2-7, is DVKVTQSSRYLVKRTGEKVFLECVQDMDHENMFWYRQDPGLGLRLIYFSYDVKMKEKGDIPEGYSVSREKKERFSLILESASTNQTSMYLCASRATSGRMYEQYFGPGTRLTVT.

This chain connects TRBV6-6 to TRBJ2-5; 11 bases line up with TRBD1. TRBJ2-7 matches the DNA end more closely, so the J call is doubtful. This CDR3 spans 15 amino acids. Per germline, CDR1 MNHNY and CDR2 SVGAGI (reference sequence). This chain's CDR3 is CASSSGQGESYEQYF. Here the CDR3 DNA reads TGTGCCAGCAGCTCGGGACAGGGGGAATCCTACGAGCAGTACTTC.

V usage is TRBV9 and J usage is TRBJ2-7; TRBD1 or TRBD2 may be the D gene (5 bases each). Trimming cost V 2 bases and J 3 bases, with 15 bases left between them. Germline assignment: CDR1 SGDLS and CDR2 YYNGEE. CDR3 length equals 15 residues. This chain's CDR3 is CASSVHSGPIYEQYF. For the CDR3, the DNA is TGTGCCAGCAGCGTCCATTCGGGACCCATCTACGAGCAGTACTTC.

This clonotype appeared a few times. This rearrangement joins TRBV27 to TRBJ2-5, with D possibly being TRBD1 or TRBD2 (6 bases each). Deletions cut 1 base from V and 5 bases from J, with 11 bases between. The CDR3 has 14 residues. Germline assignment: CDR1 MNHEY and CDR2 SMNVEV (reference sequence). The CDR3 is CASSLWGARETQYF. DNA of the CDR3: TGTGCCAGCAGTTTATGGGGGGCACGGGAGACCCAGTACTTC.

A note on this clonotype: Its ends do not fully match the called genes, so a read error is possible. This chain joins TRBV27 and TRBJ2-7; no reliable D call. Germline V lookup: CDR1 MNHEY, CDR2 SMNVEV (reference sequence). The CDR3 is made up of 15 amino acids. The CDR3 region has the DNA TGTGCCAACAGTTTATTGGACGGACCCTCCTACGAGCAGTACTTC. Amino acid sequence: CANSLLDGPSYEQYF.

V usage is TRBV5-1 and J usage is TRBJ1-1; no definite D call. The ends were cut back, 2 bases at V and 5 bases at J, with 13 bases in the middle. The CDR3 runs 14 residues. Looked up from germline, CDR1 is SGHRS and CDR2 is YFSETQ. The CDR3 nucleotides are TGCGCCAGCAGCTTAGACGTACAAGGGACTGAAGCTTTCTTT. This translates into CASSLDVQGTEAFF.

The chain recombines TRBV6-2 or TRBV6-3 with TRBJ2-6, with no clear D. The CDR3 loop spans 16 amino acids. CDR1 is MNHEY and CDR2 is SVGEGT in the germline V gene. V was shortened by 7 bases and J by 2 bases, with 15 bases between the two germline ends. CDR3 coding DNA: TGTGCCAGCAACATAGCTGTATCGGCTGGGGCCAACGTCCTGACTTTC. Its translation: CASNIAVSAGANVLTF.

The V and J genes are TRBV5-1 and TRBJ2-3; 9 bases line up with TRBD2. The CDR3 runs to 17 residues. V shed 0 bases and J 0 bases; nucleotides not matched to a gene: 5. Germline CDR1 reads SGHRS; CDR2 reads YFSETQ. Here the CDR3 reads CASSLGYTSGSTDTQYF. In DNA form, the CDR3 reads TGCGCCAGCAGCTTGGGGTATACTAGCGGGAGCACAGATACGCAGTATTTT.

This clonotype was seen at least ten times. This chain links TRBV12-3 or TRBV12-4 with TRBJ2-1; 14 bases agree with TRBD2. After removal of 6 bases from V and 0 bases from J, the junction contained 4 bases not matched to a gene. The CDR3 runs to 17 residues. The CDR3 sequence is CASSPGTSGSSYNEQFF. The CDR3 DNA follows: TGTGCCAGCAGCCCCGGGACTAGCGGGAGCTCCTACAATGAGCAGTTCTTC.

The chain is built from TRBV20-1 and TRBJ2-1, with D perhaps TRBD2 (6 bases). CDR3 length: 16 amino acids. V gave up 0 bases and J gave up 3 bases, with 15 bases separating them. Per germline, CDR1 DFQATT and CDR2 SNEGSKA (reference sequence). CDR3 loop: CSAREVLGRDYNEQFF. In nucleotides, the CDR3 is TGCAGTGCTAGAGAGGTTCTGGGGCGGGACTACAATGAGCAGTTCTTC.

The chain recombines TRBV18 with TRBJ2-6, with 7 bases lining up with TRBD1. With V trimmed by 3 bases and J by 4 bases, 9 bases remained unmatched. In germline, CDR1 is KGHSH, CDR2 LQKENI. CDR3 size: 17 residues. CDR3 in amino acids: CASSPWDRAKGANVLTF. The CDR3, as DNA: TGTGCCAGCTCACCCTGGGACAGAGCTAAGGGGGCCAACGTCCTGACTTTC.